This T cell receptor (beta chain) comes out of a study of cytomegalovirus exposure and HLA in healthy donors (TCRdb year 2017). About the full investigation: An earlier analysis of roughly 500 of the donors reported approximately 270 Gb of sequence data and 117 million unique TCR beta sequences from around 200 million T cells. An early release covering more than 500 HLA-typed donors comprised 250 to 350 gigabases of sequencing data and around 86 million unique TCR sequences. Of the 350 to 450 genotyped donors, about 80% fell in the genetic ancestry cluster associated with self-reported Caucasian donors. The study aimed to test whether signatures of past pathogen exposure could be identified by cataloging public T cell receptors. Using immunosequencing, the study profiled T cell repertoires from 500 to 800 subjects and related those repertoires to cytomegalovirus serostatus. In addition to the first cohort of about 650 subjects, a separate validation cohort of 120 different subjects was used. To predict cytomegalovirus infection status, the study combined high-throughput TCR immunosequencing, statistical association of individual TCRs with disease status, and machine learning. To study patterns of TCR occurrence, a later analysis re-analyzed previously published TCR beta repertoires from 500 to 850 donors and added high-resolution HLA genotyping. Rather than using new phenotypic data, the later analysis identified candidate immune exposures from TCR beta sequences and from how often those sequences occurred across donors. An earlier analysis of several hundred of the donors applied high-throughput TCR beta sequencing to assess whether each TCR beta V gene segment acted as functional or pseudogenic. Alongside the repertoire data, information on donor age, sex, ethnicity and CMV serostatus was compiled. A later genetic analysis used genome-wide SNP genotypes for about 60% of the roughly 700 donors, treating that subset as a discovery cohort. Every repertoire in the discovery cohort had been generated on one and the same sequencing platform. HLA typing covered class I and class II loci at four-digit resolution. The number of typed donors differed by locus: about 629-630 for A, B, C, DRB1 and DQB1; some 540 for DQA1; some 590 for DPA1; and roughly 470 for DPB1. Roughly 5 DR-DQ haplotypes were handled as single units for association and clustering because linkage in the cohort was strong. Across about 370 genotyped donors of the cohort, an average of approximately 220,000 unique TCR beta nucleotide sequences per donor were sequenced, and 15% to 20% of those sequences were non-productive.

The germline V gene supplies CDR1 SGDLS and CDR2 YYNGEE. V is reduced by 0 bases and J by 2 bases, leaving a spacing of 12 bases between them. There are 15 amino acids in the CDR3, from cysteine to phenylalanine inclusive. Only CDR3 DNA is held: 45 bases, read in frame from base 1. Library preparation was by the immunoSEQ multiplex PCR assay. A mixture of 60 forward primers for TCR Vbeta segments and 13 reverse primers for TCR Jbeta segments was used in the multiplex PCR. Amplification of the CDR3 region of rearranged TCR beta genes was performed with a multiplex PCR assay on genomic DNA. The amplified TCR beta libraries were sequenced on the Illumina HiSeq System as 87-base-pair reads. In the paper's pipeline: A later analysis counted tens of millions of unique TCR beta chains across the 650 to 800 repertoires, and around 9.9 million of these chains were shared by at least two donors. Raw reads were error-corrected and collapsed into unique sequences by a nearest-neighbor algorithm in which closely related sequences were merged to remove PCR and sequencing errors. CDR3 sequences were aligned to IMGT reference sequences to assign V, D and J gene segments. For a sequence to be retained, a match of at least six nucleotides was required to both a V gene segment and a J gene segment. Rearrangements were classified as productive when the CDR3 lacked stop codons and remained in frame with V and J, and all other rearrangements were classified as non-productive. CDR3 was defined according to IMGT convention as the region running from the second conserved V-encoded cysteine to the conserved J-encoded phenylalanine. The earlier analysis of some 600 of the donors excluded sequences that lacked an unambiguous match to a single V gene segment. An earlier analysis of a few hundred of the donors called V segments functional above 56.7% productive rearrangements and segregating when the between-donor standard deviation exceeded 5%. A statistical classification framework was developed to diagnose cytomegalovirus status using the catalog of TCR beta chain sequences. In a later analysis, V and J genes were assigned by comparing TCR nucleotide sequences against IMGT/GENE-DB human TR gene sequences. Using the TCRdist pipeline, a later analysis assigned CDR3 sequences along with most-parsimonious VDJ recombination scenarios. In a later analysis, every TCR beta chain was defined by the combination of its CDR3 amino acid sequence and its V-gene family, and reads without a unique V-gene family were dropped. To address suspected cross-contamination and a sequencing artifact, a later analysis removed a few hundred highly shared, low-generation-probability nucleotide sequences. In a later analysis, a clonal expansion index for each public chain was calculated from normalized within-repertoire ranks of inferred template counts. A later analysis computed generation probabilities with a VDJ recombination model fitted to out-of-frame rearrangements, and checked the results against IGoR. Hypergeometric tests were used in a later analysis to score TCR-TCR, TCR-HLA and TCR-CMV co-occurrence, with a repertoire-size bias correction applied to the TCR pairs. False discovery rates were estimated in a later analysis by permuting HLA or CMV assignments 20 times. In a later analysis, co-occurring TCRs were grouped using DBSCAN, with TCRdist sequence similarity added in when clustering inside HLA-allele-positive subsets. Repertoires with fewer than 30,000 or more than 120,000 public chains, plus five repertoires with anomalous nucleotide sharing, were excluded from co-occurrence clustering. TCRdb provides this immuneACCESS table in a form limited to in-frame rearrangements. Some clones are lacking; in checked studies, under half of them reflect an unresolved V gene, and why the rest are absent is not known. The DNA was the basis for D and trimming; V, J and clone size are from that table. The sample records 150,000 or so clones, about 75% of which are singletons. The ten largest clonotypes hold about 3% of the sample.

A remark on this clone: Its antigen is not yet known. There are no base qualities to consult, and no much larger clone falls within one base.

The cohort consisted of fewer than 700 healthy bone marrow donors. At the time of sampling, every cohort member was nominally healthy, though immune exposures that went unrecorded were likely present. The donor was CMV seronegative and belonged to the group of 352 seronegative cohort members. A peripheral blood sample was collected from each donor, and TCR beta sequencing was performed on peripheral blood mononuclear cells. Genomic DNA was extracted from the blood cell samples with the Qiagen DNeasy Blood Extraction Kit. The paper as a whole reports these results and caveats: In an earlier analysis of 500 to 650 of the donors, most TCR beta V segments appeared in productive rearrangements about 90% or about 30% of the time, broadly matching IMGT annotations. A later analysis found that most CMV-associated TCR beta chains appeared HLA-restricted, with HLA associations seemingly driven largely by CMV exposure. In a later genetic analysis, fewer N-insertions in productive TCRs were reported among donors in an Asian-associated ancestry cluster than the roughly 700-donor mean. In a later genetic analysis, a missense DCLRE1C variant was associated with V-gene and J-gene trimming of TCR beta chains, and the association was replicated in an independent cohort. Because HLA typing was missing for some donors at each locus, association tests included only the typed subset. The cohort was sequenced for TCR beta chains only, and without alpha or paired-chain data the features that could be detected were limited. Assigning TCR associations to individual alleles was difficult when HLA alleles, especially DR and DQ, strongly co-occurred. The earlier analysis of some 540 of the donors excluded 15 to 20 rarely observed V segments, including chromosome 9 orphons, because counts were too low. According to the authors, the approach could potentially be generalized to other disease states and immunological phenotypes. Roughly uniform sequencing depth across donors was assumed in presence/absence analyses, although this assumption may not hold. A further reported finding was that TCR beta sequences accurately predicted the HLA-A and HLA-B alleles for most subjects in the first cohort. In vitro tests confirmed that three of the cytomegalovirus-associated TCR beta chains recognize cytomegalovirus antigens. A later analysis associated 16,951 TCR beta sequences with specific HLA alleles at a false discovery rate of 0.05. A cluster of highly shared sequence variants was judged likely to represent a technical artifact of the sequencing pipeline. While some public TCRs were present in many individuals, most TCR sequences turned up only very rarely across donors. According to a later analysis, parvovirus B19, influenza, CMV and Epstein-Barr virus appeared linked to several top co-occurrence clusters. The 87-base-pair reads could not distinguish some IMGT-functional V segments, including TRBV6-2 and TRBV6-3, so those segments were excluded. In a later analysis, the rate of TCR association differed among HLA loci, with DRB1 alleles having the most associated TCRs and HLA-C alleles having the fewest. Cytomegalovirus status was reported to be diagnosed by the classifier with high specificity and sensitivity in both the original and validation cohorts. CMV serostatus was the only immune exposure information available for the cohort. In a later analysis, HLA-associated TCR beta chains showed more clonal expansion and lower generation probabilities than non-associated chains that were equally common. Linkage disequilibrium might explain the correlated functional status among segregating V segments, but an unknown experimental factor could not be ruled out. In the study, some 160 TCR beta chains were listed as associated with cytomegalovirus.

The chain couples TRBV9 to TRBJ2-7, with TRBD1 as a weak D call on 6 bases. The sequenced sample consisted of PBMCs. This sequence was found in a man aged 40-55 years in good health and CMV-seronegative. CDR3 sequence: CASSVEQTGPYEQYF. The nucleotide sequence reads TGTGCCAGCAGCGTAGAACAGACAGGACCCTACGAGCAGTACTTC.